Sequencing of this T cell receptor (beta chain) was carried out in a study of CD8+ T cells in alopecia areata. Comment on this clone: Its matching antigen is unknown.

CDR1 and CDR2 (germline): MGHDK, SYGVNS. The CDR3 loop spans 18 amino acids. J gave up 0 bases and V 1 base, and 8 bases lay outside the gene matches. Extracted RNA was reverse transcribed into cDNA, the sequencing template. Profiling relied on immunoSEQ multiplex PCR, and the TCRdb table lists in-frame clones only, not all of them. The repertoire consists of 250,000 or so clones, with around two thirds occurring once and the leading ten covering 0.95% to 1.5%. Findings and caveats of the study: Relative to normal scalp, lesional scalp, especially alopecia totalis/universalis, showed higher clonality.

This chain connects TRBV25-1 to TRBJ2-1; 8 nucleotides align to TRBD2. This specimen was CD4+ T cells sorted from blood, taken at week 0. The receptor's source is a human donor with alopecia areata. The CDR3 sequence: CASSEWGSGVSSYNEQFF. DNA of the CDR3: TGTGCCAGCAGTGAATGGGGTAGCGGGGTAAGCTCCTACAATGAGCAGTTCTTC.